What follows describes a single TCR beta chain. What it binds is not known. The sample belongs to a study of vaccination and CD4 T cells after COVID-19. Study background: Four females and six males made up the convalescents, two of whom were Hispanic. Overlapping spike peptides of SARS-CoV-2, HCoV-NL63, HCoV-OC43 and HCoV-229E stimulated the cells.

Time point indicated: late sampling 161 to 241 days after vaccination in three convalescent patients. As for treatment: approximately 10-day PBMC culture with coronavirus spike peptide pools or control peptides (ViraFEST assay). Germline CDR1 reads MNHNS; CDR2 reads SASEGT. Trimming took off 2 bases at V and 4 bases at J, with 15 bases between the two ends. The CDR3 loop spans 17 amino acids. Once obtained from cultured CD4+ T cells, the DNA was sequenced using the Oncomine TCR Beta short-read assay. TCRdb reprocessed the PCR reads with MiXCR, giving one entry per CDR3 protein. The sample has 22,000 or so distinct CDR3 sequences; approximately 30% are singletons.

The receptor comes from a human donor who had recovered from COVID-19. Specimen: CD4+ T cells from blood, cultured in vitro, collected about 7 months after SARS-CoV-2 vaccination. This chain links TRBV6-1 with TRBJ1-6; no definite D call. The DNA of the CDR3 is TGTGCCAGCAGTGAAAGGTCGGGCGGAGTGTATAATTCACCCCTCCACTTT. Translating it yields CASSERSGGVYNSPLHF.